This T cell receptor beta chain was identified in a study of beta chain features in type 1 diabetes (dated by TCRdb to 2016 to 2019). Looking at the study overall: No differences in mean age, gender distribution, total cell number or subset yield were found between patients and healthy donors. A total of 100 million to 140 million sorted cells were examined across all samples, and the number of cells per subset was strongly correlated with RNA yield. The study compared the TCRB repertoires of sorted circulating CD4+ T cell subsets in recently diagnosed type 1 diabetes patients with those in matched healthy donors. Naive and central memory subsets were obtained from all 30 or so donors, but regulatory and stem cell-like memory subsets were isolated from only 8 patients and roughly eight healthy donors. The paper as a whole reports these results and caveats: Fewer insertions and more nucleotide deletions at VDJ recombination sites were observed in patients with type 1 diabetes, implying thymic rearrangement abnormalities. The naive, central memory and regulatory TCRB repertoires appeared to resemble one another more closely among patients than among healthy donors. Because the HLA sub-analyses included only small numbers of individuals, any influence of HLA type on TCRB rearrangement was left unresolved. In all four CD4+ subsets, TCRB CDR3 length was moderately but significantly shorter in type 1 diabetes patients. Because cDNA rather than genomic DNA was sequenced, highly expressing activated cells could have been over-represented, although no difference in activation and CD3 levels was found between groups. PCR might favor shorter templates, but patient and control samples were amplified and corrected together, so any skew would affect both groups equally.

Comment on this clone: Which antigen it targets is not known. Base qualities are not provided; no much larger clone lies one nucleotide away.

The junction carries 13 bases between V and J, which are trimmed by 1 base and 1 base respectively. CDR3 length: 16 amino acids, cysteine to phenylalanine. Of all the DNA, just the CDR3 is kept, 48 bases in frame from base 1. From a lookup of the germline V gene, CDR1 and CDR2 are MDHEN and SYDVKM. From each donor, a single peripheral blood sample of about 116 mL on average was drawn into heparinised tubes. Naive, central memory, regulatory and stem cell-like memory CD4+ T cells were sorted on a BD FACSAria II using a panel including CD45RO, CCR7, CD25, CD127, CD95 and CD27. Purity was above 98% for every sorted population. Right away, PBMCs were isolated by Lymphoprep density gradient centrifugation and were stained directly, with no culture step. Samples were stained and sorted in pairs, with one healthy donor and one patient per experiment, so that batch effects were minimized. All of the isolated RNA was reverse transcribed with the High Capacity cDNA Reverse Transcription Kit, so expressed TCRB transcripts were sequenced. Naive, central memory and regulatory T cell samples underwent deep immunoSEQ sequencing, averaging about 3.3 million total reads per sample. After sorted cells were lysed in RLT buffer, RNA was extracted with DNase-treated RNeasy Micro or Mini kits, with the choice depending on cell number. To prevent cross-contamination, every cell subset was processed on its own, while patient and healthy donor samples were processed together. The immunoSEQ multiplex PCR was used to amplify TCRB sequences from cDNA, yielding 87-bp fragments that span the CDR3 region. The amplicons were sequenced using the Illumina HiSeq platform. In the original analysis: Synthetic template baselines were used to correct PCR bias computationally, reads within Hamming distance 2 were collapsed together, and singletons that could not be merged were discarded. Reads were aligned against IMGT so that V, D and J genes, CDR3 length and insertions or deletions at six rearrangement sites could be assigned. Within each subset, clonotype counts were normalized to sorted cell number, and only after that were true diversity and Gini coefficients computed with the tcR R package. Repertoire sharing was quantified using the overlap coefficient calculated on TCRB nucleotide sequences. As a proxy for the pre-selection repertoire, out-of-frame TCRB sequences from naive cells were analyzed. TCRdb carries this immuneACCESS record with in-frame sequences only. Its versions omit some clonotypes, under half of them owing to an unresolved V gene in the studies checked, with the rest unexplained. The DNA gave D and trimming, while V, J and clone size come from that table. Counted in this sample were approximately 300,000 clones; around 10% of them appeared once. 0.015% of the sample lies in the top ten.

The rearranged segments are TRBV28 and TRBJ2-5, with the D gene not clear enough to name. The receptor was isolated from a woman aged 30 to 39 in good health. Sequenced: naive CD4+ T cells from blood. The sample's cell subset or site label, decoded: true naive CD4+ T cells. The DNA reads TGTGCCAGCAGTTTATCGGGTTCTAGAGTCCAAGAGACCCAGTACTTC. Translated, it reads CASSLSGSRVQETQYF.